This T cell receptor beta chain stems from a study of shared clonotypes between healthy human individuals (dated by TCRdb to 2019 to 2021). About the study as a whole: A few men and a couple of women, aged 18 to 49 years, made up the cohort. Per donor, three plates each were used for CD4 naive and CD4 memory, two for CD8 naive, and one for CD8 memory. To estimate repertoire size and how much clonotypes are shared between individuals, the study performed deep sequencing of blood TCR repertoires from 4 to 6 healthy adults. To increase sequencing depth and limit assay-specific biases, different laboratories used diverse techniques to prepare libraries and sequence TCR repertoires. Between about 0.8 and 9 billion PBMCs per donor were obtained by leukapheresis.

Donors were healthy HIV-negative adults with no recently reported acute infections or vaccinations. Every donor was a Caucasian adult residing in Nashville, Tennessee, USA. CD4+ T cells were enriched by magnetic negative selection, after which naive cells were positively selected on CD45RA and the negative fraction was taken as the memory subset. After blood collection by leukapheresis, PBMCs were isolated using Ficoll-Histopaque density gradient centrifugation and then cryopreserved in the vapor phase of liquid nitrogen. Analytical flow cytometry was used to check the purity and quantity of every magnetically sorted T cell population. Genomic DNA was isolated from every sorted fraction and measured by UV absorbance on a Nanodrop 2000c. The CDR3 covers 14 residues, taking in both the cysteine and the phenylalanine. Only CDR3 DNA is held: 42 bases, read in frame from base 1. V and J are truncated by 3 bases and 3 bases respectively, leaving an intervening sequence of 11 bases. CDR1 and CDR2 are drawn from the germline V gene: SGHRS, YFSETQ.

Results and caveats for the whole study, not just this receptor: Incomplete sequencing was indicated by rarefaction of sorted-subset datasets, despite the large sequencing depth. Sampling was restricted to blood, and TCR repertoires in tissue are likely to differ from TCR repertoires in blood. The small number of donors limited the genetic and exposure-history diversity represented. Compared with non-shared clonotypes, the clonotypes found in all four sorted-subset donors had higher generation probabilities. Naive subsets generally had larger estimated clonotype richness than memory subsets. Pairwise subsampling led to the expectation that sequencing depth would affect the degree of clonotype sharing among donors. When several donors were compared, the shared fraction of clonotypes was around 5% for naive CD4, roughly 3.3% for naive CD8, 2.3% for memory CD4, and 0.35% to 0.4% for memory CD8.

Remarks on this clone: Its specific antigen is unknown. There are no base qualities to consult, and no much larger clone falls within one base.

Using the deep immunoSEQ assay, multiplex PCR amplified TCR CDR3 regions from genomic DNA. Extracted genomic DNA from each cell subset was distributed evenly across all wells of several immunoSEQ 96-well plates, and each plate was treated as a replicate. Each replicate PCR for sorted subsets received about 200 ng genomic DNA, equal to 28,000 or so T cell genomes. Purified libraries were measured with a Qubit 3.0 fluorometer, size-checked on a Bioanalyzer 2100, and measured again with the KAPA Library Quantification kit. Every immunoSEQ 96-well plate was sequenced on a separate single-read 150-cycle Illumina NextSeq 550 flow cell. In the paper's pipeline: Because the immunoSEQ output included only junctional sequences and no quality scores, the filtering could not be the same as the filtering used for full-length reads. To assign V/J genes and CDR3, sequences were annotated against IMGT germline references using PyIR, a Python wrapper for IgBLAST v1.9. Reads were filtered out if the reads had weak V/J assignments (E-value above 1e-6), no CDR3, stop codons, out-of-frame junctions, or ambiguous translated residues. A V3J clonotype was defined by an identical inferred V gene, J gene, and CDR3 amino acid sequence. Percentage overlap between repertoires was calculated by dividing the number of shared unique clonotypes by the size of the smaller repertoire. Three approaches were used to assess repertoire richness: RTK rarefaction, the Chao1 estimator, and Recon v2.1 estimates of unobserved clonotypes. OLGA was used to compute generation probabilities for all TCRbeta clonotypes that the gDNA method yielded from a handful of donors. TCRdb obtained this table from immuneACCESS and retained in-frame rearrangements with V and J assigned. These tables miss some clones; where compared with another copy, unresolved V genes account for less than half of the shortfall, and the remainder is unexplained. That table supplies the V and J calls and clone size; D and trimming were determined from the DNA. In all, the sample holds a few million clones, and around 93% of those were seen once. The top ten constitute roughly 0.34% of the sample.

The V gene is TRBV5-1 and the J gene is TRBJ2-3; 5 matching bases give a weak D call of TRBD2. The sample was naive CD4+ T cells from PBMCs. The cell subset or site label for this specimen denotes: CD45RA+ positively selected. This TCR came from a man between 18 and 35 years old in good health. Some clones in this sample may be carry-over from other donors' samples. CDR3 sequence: CASSYAGETDTQYF. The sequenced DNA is TGCGCCAGCAGCTACGCCGGGGAAACAGATACGCAGTATTTT.